What follows are 15 T cell receptor beta chains derived from one specimen sequenced in a study of CD8+CD57+ T cells in acquired aplastic anemia. Only patients with CD8+CD57+ cell expansion on flow cytometry were chosen for sequencing. Genomic DNA, serving as template, underwent TCR beta VDJ and CDR3 profiling. TCRdb passed the reads through MiXCR, listing each CDR3 protein once. The data contain 150,000 or so distinct CDR3 sequences, under 55% of them singletons. Sequenced: sorted CD4+, CD8+, or CD8+CD57+ T cells (not recorded which) from PBMCs. Receptors originate from a human donor with aplastic anemia.

The table lists this clonotype with a few counts. The chain recombines TRBV5-4 with TRBJ1-4; 9 bases agree with TRBD1. The junction had 14 bases not matched to a gene; V was cut back by 5 bases and J by 0 bases. Germline CDR1 SGHNT, CDR2 YYREEE (reference sequence). The CDR3 consists of 19 residues. The CDR3 DNA sequence: TGTGCCAGCAGTTCCGGACAGGGGTTATTTGAGGCAACTAATGAAAAACTGTTTTTT. Protein sequence: CASSSGQGLFEATNEKLFF.

This clonotype was seen a few times. The chain has TRBV11-2 and TRBJ1-4, with no clear D. Trimming stripped 5 bases from V and 5 bases from J, with 12 bases between. The CDR3 length is 14 residues. CDR1 is SGHAT and CDR2 is FQNNGV in the germline V gene. The CDR3 here is CASSLGSLNEKLFF. The CDR3 bases are TGTGCCAGCAGCCTCGGGTCGCTAAATGAAAAACTGTTTTTT.

This chain uses TRBV29-1 with TRBJ2-7; 8 bases match TRBD1. CDR1 is SQVTM, CDR2 ANQGSEA, per germline. V lost 7 bases and J lost 6; bases outside the gene matches: 5. There are 11 residues in the CDR3. CDR3 sequence reads: CSAETGAEQYF. The CDR3, as DNA: TGCAGCGCCGAGACAGGGGCCGAGCAGTACTTC.

This clonotype occurred once. In nucleotides, the CDR3 is TGTGCCAGCAGTATCGGGACAGTCTCCTACAATGAGCAGTTCTTC. Its translation: CASSIGTVSYNEQFF. The V and J genes are TRBV27 and TRBJ2-1; 7 bases are a match to TRBD1. The V gene end was trimmed by 5 bases and the J gene end by 0 bases; junction bases not matched to a gene: 4. Germline-derived CDR1 and CDR2 are MNHEY and SMNVEV (reference sequence). CDR3 size: 15 residues.

This clonotype was counted once. CDR3 amino acids: CASSLVGLNEQFF. The CDR3 DNA reads TGTGCCAGCAGCTTAGTCGGCCTTAATGAGCAGTTCTTC. J is TRBJ2-1 and V is TRBV7-2; the D is unclear. This CDR3 region has 13 residues. The V gene's germline CDR1 is SGHTA and CDR2 FQGNSA. V dropped 1 base and J dropped 7 bases, with 8 bases sitting between them.

The chain couples TRBV10-3 to TRBJ2-1, with D hard to call. CDR1 is ENHRY and CDR2 is SYGVKD in the germline V gene. The CDR3 length is 15 residues. V was clipped by 7 bases and J by 0 bases, with 13 bases between them. The CDR3 DNA reads TGTGCCATCACCGCGACGGGCAGCTCCTACAATGAGCAGTTCTTC. Translation: CAITATGSSYNEQFF.

This clonotype was recorded many times. The chain joins TRBV15 to TRBJ2-3; 9 bases match TRBD2. From germline, CDR1 is LNHNV and CDR2 YYDKDF (reference sequence). Trimming removed 5 bases from V and 1 base from J; junction bases left unmatched: 4. The CDR3 extends over 15 amino acids. In DNA form, the CDR3 reads TGTGCCACCAGCTCTCGGACTAGCGGCACAGATACGCAGTATTTT. Amino acid sequence: CATSSRTSGTDTQYF.

The table lists this clonotype with a count of one. J is TRBJ2-7 and V is TRBV5-1; perhaps D is TRBD1 or TRBD2 (5 bases each). V lost 4 bases, J lost 7 bases, and 15 bases lay in between. The CDR3 length is 13 residues. CDR1 is SGHRS, CDR2 YFSETQ, per germline. CDR3 DNA sequence: TGCGCCAGCAGCCGGGACCATGGTGTTGAGCAGTACTTC. This gives the protein CASSRDHGVEQYF.

Many counts were recorded for this clonotype. This sequence joins TRBV5-5 and TRBJ2-5, with 7 bases fitting TRBD1. Germline CDR1 SGHKS, CDR2 YYEKEE (reference sequence). The ends lost 4 bases at V and 5 bases at J; junction bases unmatched: 11. CDR3 length: 15 residues. In DNA, the CDR3 is TGTGCCAGCAGCATCCGACAGGGATACACTGAGACCCAGTACTTC. Translation: CASSIRQGYTETQYF.

This clonotype was seen many times. One junction end disagrees with the germline gene, perhaps due to a read error. The chain employs TRBV12-3 or TRBV12-4 and TRBJ2-1, with TRBD2 as a possible D gene (7 bases). The CDR3 length is 11 residues. DNA of the CDR3: TGTGCCAGCAGTTTGGGGGCGGGGGAGTTTTTC. Protein sequence: CASSLGAGEFF.

Of note for this clonotype: Relative to the germline gene, one junction end is altered; a read error may explain this. This chain uses TRBV5-5 with TRBJ1-2; 9 bases are a match to TRBD1. This CDR3 spans 15 amino acids. The germline gives CDR1 SGHKS, CDR2 YYEKEE (reference sequence). The CDR3 sequence: CASSFNPGQGGGYAF. The CDR3, as DNA: TGTGCCAGCAGCTTCAATCCGGGACAGGGTGGCGGCTACGCCTTC.

The rearrangement joins TRBV14 to TRBJ1-2, with TRBD1 identical over 7 bases. CDR1 SGHDN and CDR2 FVKESK come from the germline V gene. The CDR3 sequence is 16 residues long. Trimming cost V 0 bases and J 5 bases; bases outside gene matches: 9. The CDR3 sequence is CASSQDKNRGNYGYTF. The CDR3 DNA follows: TGTGCCAGCAGCCAAGATAAGAACAGGGGTAATTATGGCTACACCTTC. The full variable domain, completed using reference TRBV14 and TRBJ1-2, is EAGVTQFPSHSVIEKGQTVTLRCDPISGHDNLYWYRRVMGKEIKFLLHFVKESKQDESGMPNNRFLAERTGGTYSTLKVQPAELEDSGVYFCASSQDKNRGNYGYTFGSGTRLTVV.

This chain connects TRBV2 to TRBJ1-1; 7 bases agree with TRBD1. V gave up 5 bases and J gave up 8 bases; unmatched junction bases: 8. The germline V gene has CDR1 SNHLY and CDR2 FYNNEI. The CDR3 spans 13 residues. CDR3 coding DNA: TGTGCCAGCAGTTCCCCGGGACAGTCCGAAGCTTTCTTT. This encodes CASSSPGQSEAFF.

V gene TRBV7-9 combines with J gene TRBJ2-3; D unresolved. Trimming took off 5 bases at V and 3 bases at J, with 9 bases between the two ends. Germline V gene lookup returns CDR1 SEHNR and CDR2 FQNEAQ (reference sequence). CDR3 length equals 13 residues. For the CDR3, the DNA is TGTGCCAGCAGCCCTCAGGAGACAGATACGCAGTATTTT. Its protein is CASSPQETDTQYF.

This chain uses TRBV10-3 with TRBJ2-3, with TRBD2 matching 14 bases. V lost 8 bases, J lost 4 bases, and 2 bases stayed unmatched. This CDR3 contains 14 residues. Germline-derived CDR1 and CDR2 are ENHRY and SYGVKD. CDR3 in DNA: TGTGCCATCGGGACTAGCGGGAGCCCAGATACGCAGTATTTT. Its translation: CAIGTSGSPDTQYF.